What follows are 28 T cell receptor beta chains derived from one specimen sequenced in a study of blood T cell repertoires in COVID-19. Clones were read by immunoSEQ multiplex PCR, and TCRdb kept only the in-frame ones, dropping some. The sample consists of approximately 160,000 clones, 70% to 85% of them appearing once. Sequencing was done on a sample of peripheral blood. Every receptor here comes from a woman aged 50 to 60 in a cohort sampled during active or convalescent COVID-19.

The V and J genes are TRBV4-1 and TRBJ2-7; D may be TRBD1 (5 bases). CDR1 and CDR2 (germline): MGHRA, YSYEKL. The V and J ends lost 2 bases and 1 base respectively, with 15 bases between them. The CDR3 length is 16 residues. DNA for the CDR3: TGCGCCAGCAGCCAAAGTACAGGCGATCCATCCTACGAGCAGTACTTC. Translating gives CASSQSTGDPSYEQYF.

Here the CDR3 DNA reads TGTGCCTGGAGTGTTGGTGCGCCCGAGCAGTACTTC. Amino acids: CAWSVGAPEQYF. This rearrangement joins TRBV30 to TRBJ2-7; D call uncertain. Germline values: CDR1 GTSNPN, CDR2 SVGIG (reference sequence). This CDR3 comprises 12 residues. Trimming took 0 bases from V and 6 from J, leaving 9 bases between them.

The chain joins TRBV19 to TRBJ2-3; 9 positions agree with TRBD1. The CDR3 consists of 16 residues. Per germline, CDR1 LNHDA and CDR2 SQIVND (reference sequence). Trimming removed 5 bases from V and 1 base from J; junction bases left unmatched: 7. The CDR3 loop is CASSARDRVGTDTQYF. In nucleotides, the CDR3 is TGTGCCAGTAGTGCCCGGGACAGGGTTGGCACAGATACGCAGTATTTT. Drawing the rest from reference TRBV19 and TRBJ2-3, the complete variable domain is DGGITQSPKYLFRKEGQNVTLSCEQNLNHDAMYWYRQDPGQGLRLIYYSQIVNDFQKGDIAEGYSVSREKKESFPLTVTSAQKNPTAFYLCASSARDRVGTDTQYFGPGTRLTVL.

The chain links TRBV14 to TRBJ1-6; possible D gene TRBD1, 5 bases. Trimming took off 2 bases at V and 7 bases at J, with 12 bases between the two ends. The CDR3 loop spans 15 amino acids. Germline CDR1 SGHDN, CDR2 FVKESK. The CDR3 nucleotides are TGTGCCAGCAGCCAATTTCAGGGCGGCAATTCACCCCTCCACTTT. As protein: CASSQFQGGNSPLHF.

The chain combines TRBV19 with TRBJ1-3; D ambiguous. Trimming stripped 1 base from V and 0 bases from J, with 13 bases between. The CDR3 loop spans 17 amino acids. Germline V gives CDR1 LNHDA, CDR2 SQIVND (reference sequence). The CDR3 loop reads CASSIALRQVSGNTIYF. The CDR3, as DNA: TGTGCCAGTAGTATAGCTCTCCGGCAGGTCTCTGGAAACACCATATATTTT.

CDR3 bases: TGTGCCAGCAGTTCTACAACCGGGTACACTGAAGCTTTCTTT. Translating it yields CASSSTTGYTEAFF. The chain joins TRBV7-9 to TRBJ1-1; D is unresolved. CDR1 is SEHNR, CDR2 FQNEAQ, per germline (reference sequence). This CDR3 contains 14 residues. Trimming stripped 6 bases from V and 3 bases from J, with 14 bases between.

This clone was observed a few times. The chain carries TRBV6-5 and TRBJ1-1; the D gene is possibly TRBD1 (5 bases). The V end lost 0 bases, the J end lost 7 bases, and 18 bases lay between the germline ends. The CDR3 is 16 residues long. CDR1 is MNHEY and CDR2 is SVGAGI in the germline V gene. Here the CDR3 reads CASSYSRVDLDSEAFF. As DNA, the CDR3 is TGTGCCAGCAGTTACTCGAGAGTTGATCTTGACAGTGAAGCTTTCTTT.

This clone was seen more than once but under ten times. The V gene is TRBV12-3 or TRBV12-4, the J gene TRBJ1-5; no clear D gene. Between the trimmed V and J ends, which lost 6 bases and 7 bases, there was a span of 13 bases. CDR3 size: 13 residues. CDR3 amino acids: CASRGPLSQPQHF. In nucleotides, the CDR3 is TGTGCCAGCAGGGGCCCACTCAGCCAGCCCCAGCATTTT.

The chain has TRBV7-2 and TRBJ2-5; 11 bases fit TRBD2. Per germline, CDR1 SGHTA and CDR2 FQGNSA. The length of the CDR3 is 14 residues. V was pared by 5 bases and J by 7 bases, with 6 bases of the junction left unmatched. CDR3 DNA sequence: TGTGCCAGCAGCCCGGGACTAGCGGAACCGACCCAGTACTTC. This gives the protein CASSPGLAEPTQYF. Supplemented by reference TRBV7-2 and TRBJ2-5, the full variable domain reads GAGVSQSPSNKVTEKGKDVELRCDPISGHTALYWYRQSLGQGLEFLIYFQGNSAPDKSGLPSDRFSAERTGGSVSTLTIQRTQQEDSAVYLCASSPGLAEPTQYFGPGTRLLVL.

This clone was recorded once. The rearrangement uses TRBV27 and TRBJ1-6; 10 bases line up with TRBD1. Losses at the gene ends were 7 bases for V and 8 bases for J; bases not matched to a gene: 8. This CDR3 spans 15 amino acids. The germline gives CDR1 MNHEY, CDR2 SMNVEV (reference sequence). CDR3 protein: CASKPGQGRDSPLHF. Here the CDR3 DNA reads TGTGCCAGCAAACCGGGACAGGGGCGAGATTCACCCCTCCACTTT.

The J gene is TRBJ1-1, the V gene TRBV3-1 (or the pseudogene TRBV3-2); no definite D call. This CDR3 is built from 11 residues. Germline loops: CDR1 LGHDT, CDR2 YNNKEL (reference sequence). Trimming cost V 3 bases and J 11 bases, with 10 bases left between them. The CDR3, as DNA: TGTGCCAGCAGCCAGAGGCAGAGGGCTTTCTTT. Its protein product is CASSQRQRAFF.

The rearrangement links TRBV15 to TRBJ2-1; TRBD1 matches at 10 bases. CDR1 LNHNV and CDR2 YYDKDF come from the germline V gene (reference sequence). This CDR3 has 15 residues. V was pared by 3 bases and J by 8 bases, with 7 bases of the junction left unmatched. For the CDR3, the DNA is TGTGCCACCAGCAGCGGGGGACAGGGGTACGATGAGCAGTTCTTC. Translation gives CATSSGGQGYDEQFF.

V gene TRBV10-3 combines with J gene TRBJ1-1; D might be TRBD1 (5 bases). The CDR3 covers 14 residues. Per the germline V gene, CDR1 is ENHRY and CDR2 is SYGVKD. V was trimmed by 3 bases and J by 6 bases, leaving 14 bases between them. CDR3 nucleotides: TGTGCCATCAGTGACCAGGGTGGGGCGGCTGAAGCTTTCTTT. Its translation is CAISDQGGAAEAFF.

This chain links TRBV18 with TRBJ2-7, with D possibly TRBD2 on 6 matching bases. V lost 1 base, J lost 3 bases, and 10 bases lay in between. Germline CDR1 and CDR2: KGHSH and LQKENI. The CDR3 length is 14 residues. The CDR3 here is CASSPRTTSYEQYF. The CDR3 nucleotides are TGTGCCAGCTCACCACGGACTACCAGCTACGAGCAGTACTTC. Complete variable domain (other parts from reference TRBV18 and TRBJ2-7): NAGVMQNPRHLVRRRGQEARLRCSPMKGHSHVYWYRQLPEEGLKFMVYLQKENIIDESGMPKERFSAEFPKEGPSILRIQQVVRGDSAAYFCASSPRTTSYEQYFGPGTRLTVT.

The V call is TRBV3-1 (or the pseudogene TRBV3-2), the J call TRBJ1-1; D is unclear. V shed 6 bases and J shed 3 bases, with 8 bases lying between them. CDR1 and CDR2 from the germline V gene are LGHDT and YNNKEL (reference sequence). This CDR3 contains 12 residues. CDR3 coding DNA: TGTGCCAGCAGTTCCCGGTACACTGAAGCTTTCTTT. Protein: CASSSRYTEAFF.

V usage is TRBV7-3 and J usage is TRBJ2-2, with 8 bases lining up with TRBD2. With 6 bases clipped from V and 1 base from J, the junction kept 4 bases outside the gene matches. Looked up from germline, CDR1 is SGHTA and CDR2 is FQGTGA. This CDR3 spans 15 amino acids. CDR3 region: CASSSGTRNTGELFF. In nucleotides, the CDR3 is TGTGCCAGCAGTTCCGGGACTAGGAACACCGGGGAGCTGTTTTTT. The full variable domain, completed using reference TRBV7-3 and TRBJ2-2, is GAGVSQTPSNKVTEKGKYVELRCDPISGHTALYWYRQSLGQGPEFLIYFQGTGAADDSGLPNDRFFAVRPEGSVSTLKIQRTERGDSAVYLCASSSGTRNTGELFFGEGSRLTVL.

This chain connects TRBV6-1 to TRBJ2-1; a weak D match, TRBD2 (6 bases). Trimming removed 2 bases from V and 3 bases from J, with 14 bases in between. The CDR3 has 16 amino acids. Germline lookup yields CDR1 MNHNS and CDR2 SASEGT. The CDR3 DNA sequence: TGTGCCAGCAGTGAATTGAGTAGCGGATACTACAATGAGCAGTTCTTC. Amino acids: CASSELSSGYYNEQFF.

V is TRBV7-2 and J is TRBJ1-2, with unresolved D. V lost 4 bases and J 2 bases, leaving 2 bases between the germline ends. CDR1 SGHTA and CDR2 FQGNSA come from the germline V gene. This CDR3 has 11 residues. For the CDR3, the DNA is TGTGCCAGCAGCTCAAACTATGGCTACACCTTC. This codes for CASSSNYGYTF.

This rearrangement joins TRBV18 to TRBJ2-1; D might be TRBD1 (5 bases). The length of the CDR3 is 14 residues. Trimming shortened V by 2 bases and J by 3 bases, and 8 bases separated the two germline ends. CDR1 KGHSH and CDR2 LQKENI come from the germline V gene. This CDR3 reads CASSPRGIYNEQFF. The DNA of the CDR3 is TGTGCCAGCTCACCAAGGGGAATCTACAATGAGCAGTTCTTC.

The chain carries TRBV2 and TRBJ1-4, with 9 bases lining up with TRBD1. Looked up from germline, CDR1 is SNHLY and CDR2 is FYNNEI. The CDR3 spans 13 residues. The ends lost 8 bases at V and 8 bases at J; junction bases unmatched: 6. This chain's CDR3 is CASRSQGAEKLFF. Here the CDR3 DNA reads TGTGCCAGCCGATCACAGGGGGCGGAAAAACTGTTTTTT.

V and J are TRBV5-1 and TRBJ1-1; possible D gene TRBD1, 6 bases. This CDR3 has 15 residues. Trimming stripped 4 bases from V and 0 bases from J, with 13 bases between. The germline V gene has CDR1 SGHRS and CDR2 YFSETQ. The CDR3 region has the DNA TGCGCCAGCAGCCCAACGACAGGTATGAACACTGAAGCTTTCTTT. It is translated as CASSPTTGMNTEAFF.

The gene calls are TRBV2 and TRBJ2-1, with D hard to call. Trimming pared 0 bases from V and 0 bases from J, leaving 12 bases between. This CDR3 comprises 17 residues. CDR1 and CDR2 (germline): SNHLY, FYNNEI. For the CDR3, the DNA is TGTGCCAGCAGTGAAGCTGTCTGGGCCAGCTCCTACAATGAGCAGTTCTTC. It translates to CASSEAVWASSYNEQFF.

The gene calls are TRBV7-8 and TRBJ1-2; 11 bases are a match to TRBD1. CDR3 length equals 15 residues. V trimming: 4 bases; J trimming: 8 bases; junction bases outside the gene matches: 9. Germline V CDR1 and CDR2: SGHVS, FQNEAQ. In nucleotides, the CDR3 is TGTGCCAGCAGCTCGAATACGGACAGGGGGCTAGGCTACACCTTC. Translating gives CASSSNTDRGLGYTF.

The chain links TRBV2 to TRBJ2-2; the match to TRBD2 covers 12 bases. There are 18 residues in the CDR3. CDR1 and CDR2 from the germline V gene are SNHLY and FYNNEI. Trimming took 5 bases from V and 7 from J; bases not matched to a gene: 14. The CDR3 is CASSRRGRTSGVVGELFF. As DNA, the CDR3 is TGTGCCAGCAGTCGACGAGGTCGGACTAGCGGGGTGGTCGGGGAGCTGTTTTTT.

V gene TRBV5-4 combines with J gene TRBJ2-2, with TRBD1 matching 7 bases. CDR1 and CDR2 from the germline V gene are SGHNT and YYREEE (reference sequence). V shed 4 bases and J 3 bases; nucleotides not matched to a gene: 9. This CDR3 is built from 16 residues. As DNA, the CDR3 is TGTGCCAGCAGCCCGTCAAGGGGGCGCGACACCGGGGAGCTGTTTTTT. Protein sequence: CASSPSRGRDTGELFF.

The chain employs TRBV19 and TRBJ1-2; 8 bases are shared with TRBD1. Trimming took 4 bases from V and 3 from J; bases not matched to a gene: 10. The CDR3 contains 16 residues. Germline assignment: CDR1 LNHDA and CDR2 SQIVND (reference sequence). CDR3 protein: CASSSPRQGLDYGYTF. The DNA for the CDR3 is TGTGCCAGTAGTAGCCCCCGACAGGGGTTGGACTATGGCTACACCTTC.

The count of this clone is one. This chain uses TRBV7-3 with TRBJ2-1; 11 bases agree with TRBD2. J was trimmed by 4 bases and V by 5 bases; bases with no gene match: 7. Per the germline V gene, CDR1 is SGHTA and CDR2 is FQGTGA. CDR3 length: 16 residues. In DNA, the CDR3 is TGTGCCAGCAGCCCTCAGTCTAGCGGGGGGTACAATGAGCAGTTCTTC. Translating it yields CASSPQSSGGYNEQFF.

J is TRBJ2-3 and V is TRBV5-4, with 9 bases aligning to TRBD2. CDR3 length equals 14 residues. V gave up 4 bases and J gave up 4 bases; unmatched junction bases: 4. Germline V CDR1 and CDR2: SGHNT, YYREEE (reference sequence). The CDR3 region has the DNA TGTGCCAGCAGCCCGGGACTAGCCCCAGATACGCAGTATTTT. This sequence encodes CASSPGLAPDTQYF.